This T cell receptor (beta chain) was recorded in a study of cytomegalovirus exposure and HLA in healthy donors. Overall study: Inside one of the first data releases sat some 85 million unique TCRs taken from HLA-typed donors. Notes on the study in general: When analyzed later, a missense DCLRE1C variant was found to be linked to TCR beta V- and J-gene trimming. There were 150 to 200 TCR beta chains listed as cytomegalovirus-associated.

Use of 60 Vbeta and 13 Jbeta primers characterized the PCR. The data were produced by immunoSEQ multiplex PCR, yet TCRdb's version contains in-frame clones alone and is incomplete. The repertoire table contains around 76,000 clones. Trimming took 5 bases from V and 3 from J, leaving 8 bases between them. This CDR3 has 12 residues. Germline V gives CDR1 SGHTA, CDR2 FQGNSA. Points on this clone: The target antigen is unknown.

All the people who gave samples were healthy bone marrow donors. The rearrangement joins TRBV7-2 to TRBJ2-7; the D gene is possibly TRBD1 (5 bases). This clonotype was sampled from an older woman in good health and CMV-seronegative. Sequenced: PBMCs. CDR3 residues: CASSRTGYEQYF. The DNA of the CDR3 is TGTGCCAGCAGCAGAACAGGCTACGAGCAGTACTTC.